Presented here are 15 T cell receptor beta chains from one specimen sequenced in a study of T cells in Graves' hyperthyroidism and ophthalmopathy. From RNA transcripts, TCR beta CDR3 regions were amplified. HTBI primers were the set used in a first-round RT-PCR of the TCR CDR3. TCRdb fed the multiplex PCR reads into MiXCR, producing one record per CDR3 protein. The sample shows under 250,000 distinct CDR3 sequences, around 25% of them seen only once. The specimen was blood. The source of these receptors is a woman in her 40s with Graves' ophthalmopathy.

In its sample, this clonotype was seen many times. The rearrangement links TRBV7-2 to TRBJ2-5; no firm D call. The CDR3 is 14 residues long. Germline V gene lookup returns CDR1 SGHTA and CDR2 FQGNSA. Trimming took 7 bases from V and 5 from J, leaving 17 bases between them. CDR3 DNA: TGTGCCAGCACCCCGTGGGCCACCCATGAGACCCAGTACTTC. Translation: CASTPWATHETQYF. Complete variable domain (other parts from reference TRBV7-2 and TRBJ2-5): GAGVSQSPSNKVTEKGKDVELRCDPISGHTALYWYRQSLGQGLEFLIYFQGNSAPDKSGLPSDRFSAERTGGSVSTLTIQRTQQEDSAVYLCASTPWATHETQYFGPGTRLLVL.

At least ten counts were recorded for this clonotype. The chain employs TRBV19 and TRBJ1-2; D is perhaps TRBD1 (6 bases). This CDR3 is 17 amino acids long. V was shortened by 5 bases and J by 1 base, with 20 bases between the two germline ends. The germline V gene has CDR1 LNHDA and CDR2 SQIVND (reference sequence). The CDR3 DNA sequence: TGTGCCAGTAGTCCGGGACAAAAGAAGGCCTTTAACTATGGCTACACCTTC. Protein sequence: CASSPGQKKAFNYGYTF.

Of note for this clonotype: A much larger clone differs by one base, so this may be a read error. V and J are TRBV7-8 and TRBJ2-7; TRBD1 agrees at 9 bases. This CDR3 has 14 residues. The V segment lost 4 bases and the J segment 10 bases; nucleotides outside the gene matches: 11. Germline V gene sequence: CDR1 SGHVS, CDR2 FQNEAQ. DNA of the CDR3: TGTGCCAGCAGCTCCGGGACAGGGACTGAGGATCAGTACTTC. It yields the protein CASSSGTGTEDQYF.

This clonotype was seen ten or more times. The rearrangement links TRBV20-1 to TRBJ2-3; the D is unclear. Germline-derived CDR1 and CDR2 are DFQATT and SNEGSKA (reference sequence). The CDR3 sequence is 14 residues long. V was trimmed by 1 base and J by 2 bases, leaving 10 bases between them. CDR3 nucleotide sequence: TGCAGTGCTAGAGCGGAGTCAAACACAGATACGCAGTATTTT. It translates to CSARAESNTDTQYF.

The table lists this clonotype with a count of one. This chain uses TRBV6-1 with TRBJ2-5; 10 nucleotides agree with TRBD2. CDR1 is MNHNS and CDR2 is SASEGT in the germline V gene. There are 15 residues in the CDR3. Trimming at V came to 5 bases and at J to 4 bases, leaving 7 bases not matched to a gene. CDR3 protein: CASSRGLAVAETQYF. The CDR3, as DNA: TGTGCCAGCAGTCGCGGACTAGCGGTCGCAGAGACCCAGTACTTC.

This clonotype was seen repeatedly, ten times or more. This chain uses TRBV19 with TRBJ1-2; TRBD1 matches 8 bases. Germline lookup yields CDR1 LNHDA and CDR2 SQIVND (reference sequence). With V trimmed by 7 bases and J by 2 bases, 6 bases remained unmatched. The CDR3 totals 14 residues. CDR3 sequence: CASTATGGNYGYTF. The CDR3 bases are TGTGCCAGTACCGCTACAGGGGGAAACTATGGCTACACCTTC.

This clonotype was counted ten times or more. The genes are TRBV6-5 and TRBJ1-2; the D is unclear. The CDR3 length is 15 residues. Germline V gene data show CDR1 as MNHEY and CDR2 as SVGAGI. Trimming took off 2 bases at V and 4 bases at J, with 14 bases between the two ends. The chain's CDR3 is CASSYTGRYSYGYTF. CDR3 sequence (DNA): TGTGCCAGCAGTTACACCGGGCGATATTCCTATGGCTACACCTTC.

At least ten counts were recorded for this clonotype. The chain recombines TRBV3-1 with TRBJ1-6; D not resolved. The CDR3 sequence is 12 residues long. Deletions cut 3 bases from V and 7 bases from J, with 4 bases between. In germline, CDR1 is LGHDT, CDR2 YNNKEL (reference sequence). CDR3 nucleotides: TGTGCCAGCAGCCAGAGAAATTCACCCCTCCACTTT. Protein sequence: CASSQRNSPLHF.

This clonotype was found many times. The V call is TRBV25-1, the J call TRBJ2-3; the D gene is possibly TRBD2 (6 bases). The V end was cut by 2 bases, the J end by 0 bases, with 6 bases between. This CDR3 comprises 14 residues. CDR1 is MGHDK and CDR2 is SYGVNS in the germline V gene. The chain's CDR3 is CASSESGSTDTQYF. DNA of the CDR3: TGTGCCAGCAGTGAAAGCGGGAGCACAGATACGCAGTATTTT. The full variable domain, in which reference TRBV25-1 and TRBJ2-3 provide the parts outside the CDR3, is EADIYQTPRYLVIGTGKKITLECSQTMGHDKMYWYQQDPGMELHLIHYSYGVNSTEKGDLSSESTVSRIRTEHFPLTLESARPSHTSQYLCASSESGSTDTQYFGPGTRLTVL.

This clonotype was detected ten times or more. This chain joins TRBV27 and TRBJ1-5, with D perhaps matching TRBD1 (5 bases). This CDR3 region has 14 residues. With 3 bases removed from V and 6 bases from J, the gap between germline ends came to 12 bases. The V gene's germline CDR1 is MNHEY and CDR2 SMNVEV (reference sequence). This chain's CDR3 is CASSLEGPGQPQHF. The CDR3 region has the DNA TGTGCCAGCAGTTTGGAGGGGCCGGGTCAGCCCCAGCATTTT.

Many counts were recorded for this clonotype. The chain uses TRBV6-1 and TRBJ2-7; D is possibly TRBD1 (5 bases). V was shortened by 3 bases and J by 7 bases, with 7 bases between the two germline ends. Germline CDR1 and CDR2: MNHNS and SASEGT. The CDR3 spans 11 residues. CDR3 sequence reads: CASSDRAEQYF. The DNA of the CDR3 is TGTGCCAGCAGTGACAGGGCGGAGCAGTACTTC.

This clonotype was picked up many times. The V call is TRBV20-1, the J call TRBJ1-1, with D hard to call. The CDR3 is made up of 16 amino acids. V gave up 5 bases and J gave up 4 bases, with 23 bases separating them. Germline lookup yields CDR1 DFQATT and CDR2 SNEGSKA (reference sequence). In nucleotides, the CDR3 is TGCAGTGCTGTAAGGGCCCGGCCCCGAAAAGGCACTGAAGCTTTCTTT. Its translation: CSAVRARPRKGTEAFF.

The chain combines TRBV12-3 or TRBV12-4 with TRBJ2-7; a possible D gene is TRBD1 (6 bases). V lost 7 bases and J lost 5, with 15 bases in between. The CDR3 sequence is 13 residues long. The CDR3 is CASKIPRGNEQYF. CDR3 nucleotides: TGTGCCAGCAAAATACCCAGGGGCAACGAGCAGTACTTC.

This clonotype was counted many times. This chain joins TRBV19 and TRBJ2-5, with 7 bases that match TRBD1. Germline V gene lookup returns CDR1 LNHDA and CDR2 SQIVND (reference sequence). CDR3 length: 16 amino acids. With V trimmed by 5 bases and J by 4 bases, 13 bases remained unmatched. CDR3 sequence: CASSGTGAGVGETQYF. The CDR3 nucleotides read TGTGCCAGTAGTGGAACAGGGGCCGGGGTAGGAGAGACCCAGTACTTC.

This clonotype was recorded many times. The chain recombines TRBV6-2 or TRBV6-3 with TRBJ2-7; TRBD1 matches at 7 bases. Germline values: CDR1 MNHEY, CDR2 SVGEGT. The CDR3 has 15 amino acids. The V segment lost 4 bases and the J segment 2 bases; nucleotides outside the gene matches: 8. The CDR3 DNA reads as TGTGCCAGCAGTTTCTTCCCGGGACAGACCTACGAGCAGTACTTC. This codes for CASSFFPGQTYEQYF.